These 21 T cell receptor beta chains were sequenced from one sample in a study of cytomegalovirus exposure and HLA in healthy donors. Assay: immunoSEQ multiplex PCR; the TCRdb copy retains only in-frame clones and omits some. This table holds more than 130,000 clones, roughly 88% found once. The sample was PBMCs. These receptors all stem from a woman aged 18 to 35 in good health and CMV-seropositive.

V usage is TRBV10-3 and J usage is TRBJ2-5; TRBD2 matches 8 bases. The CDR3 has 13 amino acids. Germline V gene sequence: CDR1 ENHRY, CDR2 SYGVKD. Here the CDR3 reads CAISGGNQETQYF. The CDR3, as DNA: TGTGCTATTTCGGGGGGGAACCAAGAGACCCAGTACTTC.

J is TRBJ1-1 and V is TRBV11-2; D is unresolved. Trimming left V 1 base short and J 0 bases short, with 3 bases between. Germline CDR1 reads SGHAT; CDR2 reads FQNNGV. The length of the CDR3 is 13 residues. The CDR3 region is CASSLVVNTEAFF. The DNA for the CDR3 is TGTGCCAGCAGCTTAGTAGTGAACACTGAAGCTTTCTTT.

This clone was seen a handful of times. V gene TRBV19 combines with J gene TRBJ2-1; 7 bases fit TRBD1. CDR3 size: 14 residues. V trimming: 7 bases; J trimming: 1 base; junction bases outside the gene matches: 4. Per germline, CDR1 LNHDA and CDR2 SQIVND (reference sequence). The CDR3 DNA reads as TGTGCCAGTACAAGGACAGGATCCTACAATGAGCAGTTCTTC. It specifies CASTRTGSYNEQFF.

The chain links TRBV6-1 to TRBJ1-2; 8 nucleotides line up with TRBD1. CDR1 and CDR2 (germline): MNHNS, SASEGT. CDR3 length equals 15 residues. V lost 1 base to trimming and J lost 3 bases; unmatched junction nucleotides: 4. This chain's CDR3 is CASSEGAGGYYGYTF. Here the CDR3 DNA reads TGTGCCAGCAGTGAAGGGGCAGGGGGCTACTATGGCTACACCTTC.

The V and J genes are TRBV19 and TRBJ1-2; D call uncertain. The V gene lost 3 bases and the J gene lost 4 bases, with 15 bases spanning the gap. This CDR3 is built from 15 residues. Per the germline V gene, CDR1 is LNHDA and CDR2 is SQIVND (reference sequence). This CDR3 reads CASSMVGRFSYGYTF. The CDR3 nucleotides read TGTGCCAGTAGTATGGTGGGCAGATTCTCCTATGGCTACACCTTC.

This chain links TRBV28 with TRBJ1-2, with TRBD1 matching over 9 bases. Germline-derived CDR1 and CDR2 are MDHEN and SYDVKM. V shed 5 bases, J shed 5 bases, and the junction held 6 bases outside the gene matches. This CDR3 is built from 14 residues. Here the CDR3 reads CASSAGQGAYGYTF. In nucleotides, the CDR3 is TGTGCCAGCAGTGCGGGACAGGGCGCTTATGGCTACACCTTC.

The CDR3 spells CASSLQQSYGYTF. In DNA form, the CDR3 reads TGTGCCAGCAGTTTACAACAGAGCTATGGCTACACCTTC. The chain carries TRBV27 and TRBJ1-2; D is ambiguous. Germline values: CDR1 MNHEY, CDR2 SMNVEV (reference sequence). Trimming cost V 2 bases and J 4 bases, with 8 bases left between them. The CDR3 extends over 13 amino acids.

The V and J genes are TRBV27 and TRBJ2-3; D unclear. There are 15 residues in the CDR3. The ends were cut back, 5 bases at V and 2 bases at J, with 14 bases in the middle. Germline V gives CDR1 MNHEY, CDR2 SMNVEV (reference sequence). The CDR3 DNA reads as TGTGCCAGCAGTCCTCGGGTTGGTTACACAGATACGCAGTATTTT. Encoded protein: CASSPRVGYTDTQYF.

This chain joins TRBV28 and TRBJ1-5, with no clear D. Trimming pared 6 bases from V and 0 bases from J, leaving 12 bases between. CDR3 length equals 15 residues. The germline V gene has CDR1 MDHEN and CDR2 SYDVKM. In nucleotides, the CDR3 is TGTGCCAGCAGACATCGCGGCTTTAGCAATCAGCCCCAGCATTTT. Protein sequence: CASRHRGFSNQPQHF.

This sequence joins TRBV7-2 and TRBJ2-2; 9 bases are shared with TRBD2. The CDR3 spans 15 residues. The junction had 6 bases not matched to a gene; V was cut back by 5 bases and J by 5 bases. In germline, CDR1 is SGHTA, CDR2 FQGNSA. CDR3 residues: CASSPLAGVTGELFF. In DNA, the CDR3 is TGTGCCAGCAGCCCCTTAGCGGGGGTGACCGGGGAGCTGTTTTTT.

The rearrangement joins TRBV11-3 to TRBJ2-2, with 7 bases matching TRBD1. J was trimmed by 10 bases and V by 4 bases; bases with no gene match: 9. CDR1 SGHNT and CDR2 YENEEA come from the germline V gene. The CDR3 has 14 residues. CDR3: CASSSEQGRPELFF. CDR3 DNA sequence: TGTGCCAGCAGCTCTGAACAGGGGCGCCCGGAGCTGTTTTTT.

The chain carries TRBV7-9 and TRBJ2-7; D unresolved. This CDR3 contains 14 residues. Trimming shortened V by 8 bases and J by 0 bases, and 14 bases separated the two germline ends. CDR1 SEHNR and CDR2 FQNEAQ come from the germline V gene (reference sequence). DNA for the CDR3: TGTGCCAGCGGGCACCTAACGATCTCCTACGAGCAGTACTTC. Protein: CASGHLTISYEQYF. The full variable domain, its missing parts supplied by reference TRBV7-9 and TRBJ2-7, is DTGVSQNPRHKITKRGQNVTFRCDPISEHNRLYWYRQTLGQGPEFLTYFQNEAQLEKSRLLSDRFSAERPKGSFSTLEIQRTEQGDSAMYLCASGHLTISYEQYFGPGTRLTVT.

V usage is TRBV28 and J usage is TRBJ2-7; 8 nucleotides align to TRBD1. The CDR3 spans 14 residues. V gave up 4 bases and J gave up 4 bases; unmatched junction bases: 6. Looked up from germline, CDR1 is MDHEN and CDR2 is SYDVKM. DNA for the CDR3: TGTGCCAGCAGTTCCGGGACAGGTATTTACGAGCAGTACTTC. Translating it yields CASSSGTGIYEQYF.

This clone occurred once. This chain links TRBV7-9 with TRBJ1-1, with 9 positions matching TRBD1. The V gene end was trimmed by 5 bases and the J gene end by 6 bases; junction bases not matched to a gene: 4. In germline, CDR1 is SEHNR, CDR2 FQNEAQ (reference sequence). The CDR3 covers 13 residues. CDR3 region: CASSRDRVAEAFF. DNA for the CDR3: TGTGCCAGCAGCCGGGACAGGGTTGCTGAAGCTTTCTTT.

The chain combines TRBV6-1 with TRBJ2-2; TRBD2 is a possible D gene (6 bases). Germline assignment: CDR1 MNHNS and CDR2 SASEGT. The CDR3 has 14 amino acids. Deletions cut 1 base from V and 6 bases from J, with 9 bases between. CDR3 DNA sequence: TGTGCCAGCAGTGAAGGGAGGGAGGCCGGGGAGCTGTTTTTT. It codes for CASSEGREAGELFF.

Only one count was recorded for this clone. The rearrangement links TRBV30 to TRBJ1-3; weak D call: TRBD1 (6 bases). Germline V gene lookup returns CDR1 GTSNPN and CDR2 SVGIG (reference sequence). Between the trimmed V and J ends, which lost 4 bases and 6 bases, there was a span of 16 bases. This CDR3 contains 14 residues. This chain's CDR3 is CAWTRGGSENTIYF. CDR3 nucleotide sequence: TGTGCCTGGACTCGGGGGGGCTCGGAAAACACCATATATTTT.

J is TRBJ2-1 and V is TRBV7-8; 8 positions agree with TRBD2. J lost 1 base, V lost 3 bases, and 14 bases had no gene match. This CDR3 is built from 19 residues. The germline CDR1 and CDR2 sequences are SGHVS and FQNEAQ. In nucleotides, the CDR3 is TGTGCCAGCAGCTTTAGGAGCGGGAGAAGGGTTGGGTCCTACAATGAGCAGTTCTTC. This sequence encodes CASSFRSGRRVGSYNEQFF.

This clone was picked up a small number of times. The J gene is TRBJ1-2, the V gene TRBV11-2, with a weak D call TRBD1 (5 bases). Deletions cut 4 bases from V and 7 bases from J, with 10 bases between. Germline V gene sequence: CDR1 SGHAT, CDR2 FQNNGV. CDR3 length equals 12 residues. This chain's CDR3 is CASSSQGGGYTF. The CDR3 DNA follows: TGTGCCAGCAGCTCCCAGGGAGGTGGCTACACCTTC.

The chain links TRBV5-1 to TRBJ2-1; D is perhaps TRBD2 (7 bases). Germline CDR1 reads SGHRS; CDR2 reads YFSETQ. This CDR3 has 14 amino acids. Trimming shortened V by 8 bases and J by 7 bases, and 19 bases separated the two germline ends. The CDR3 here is CASGRGFGINEQFF. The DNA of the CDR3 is TGCGCCAGTGGGAGGGGGTTCGGGATTAATGAGCAGTTCTTC. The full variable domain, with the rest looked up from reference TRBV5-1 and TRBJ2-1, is KAGVTQTPRYLIKTRGQQVTLSCSPISGHRSVSWYQQTPGQGLQFLFEYFSETQRNKGNFPGRFSGRQFSNSRSEMNVSTLELGDSALYLCASGRGFGINEQFFGPGTRLTVL.

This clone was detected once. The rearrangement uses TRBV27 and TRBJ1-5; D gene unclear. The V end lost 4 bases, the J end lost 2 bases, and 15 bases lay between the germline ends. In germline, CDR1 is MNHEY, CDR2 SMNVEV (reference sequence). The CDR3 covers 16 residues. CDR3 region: CASSSGREIGNQPQHF. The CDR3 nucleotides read TGTGCCAGCAGTTCCGGGCGGGAGATCGGCAATCAGCCCCAGCATTTT.

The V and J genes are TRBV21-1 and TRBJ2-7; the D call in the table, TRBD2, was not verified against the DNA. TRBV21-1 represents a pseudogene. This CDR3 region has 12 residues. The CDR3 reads CASSPSSYEQYF. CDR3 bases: TGTGCCAGCAGTCCGAGCTCCTACGAGCAGTACTTC.